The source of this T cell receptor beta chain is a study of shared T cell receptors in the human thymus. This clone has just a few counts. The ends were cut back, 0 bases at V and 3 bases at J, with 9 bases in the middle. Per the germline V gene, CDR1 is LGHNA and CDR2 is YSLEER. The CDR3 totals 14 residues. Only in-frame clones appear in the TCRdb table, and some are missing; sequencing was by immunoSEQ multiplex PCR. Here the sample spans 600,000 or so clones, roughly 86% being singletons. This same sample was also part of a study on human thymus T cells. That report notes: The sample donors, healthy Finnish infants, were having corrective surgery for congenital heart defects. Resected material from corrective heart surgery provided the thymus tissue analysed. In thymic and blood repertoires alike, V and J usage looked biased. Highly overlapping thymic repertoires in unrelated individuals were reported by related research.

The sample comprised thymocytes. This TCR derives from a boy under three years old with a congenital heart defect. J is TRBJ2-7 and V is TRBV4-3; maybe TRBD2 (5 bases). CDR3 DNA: TGCGCCAGCAGCCAAGACCGGGGTCACTACGAGCAGTACTTC. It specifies CASSQDRGHYEQYF.